The table lists the clone carrying this T cell receptor beta chain with a few counts. What it recognizes is unknown. TCRdb recomputed clones from the PCR reads via MiXCR. This sample has several thousand clones, with 18% found just once. Patients had received no treatment of any kind before thyroid surgery. V gave up 5 bases and J gave up 1 base; unmatched junction bases: 6. CDR3 length: 15 amino acids. Germline CDR1 LNHNV, CDR2 YYDKDF (reference sequence). These data originate in a study of metastatic and nonmetastatic thyroid tumors. Background on the study: Blood and tumor or nodule tissue repertoires from malignant and benign thyroid patients were compared. General study points: In blood and tumor, TCR beta diversity was reportedly significantly higher in malignant thyroid tumors than in benign nodules.

The receptor comes from a male donor with papillary thyroid cancer or a benign thyroid nodule (not recorded which). Some clones in this sample may be carry-over from other donors' samples. This sequence joins TRBV15 and TRBJ2-5, with 8 bases fitting TRBD1. Specimen: adjacent normal tissue. The CDR3 protein is CATSEGQAPQETQYF. In DNA form, the CDR3 reads TGTGCCACCAGCGAGGGACAGGCCCCCCAAGAGACCCAGTACTTC.